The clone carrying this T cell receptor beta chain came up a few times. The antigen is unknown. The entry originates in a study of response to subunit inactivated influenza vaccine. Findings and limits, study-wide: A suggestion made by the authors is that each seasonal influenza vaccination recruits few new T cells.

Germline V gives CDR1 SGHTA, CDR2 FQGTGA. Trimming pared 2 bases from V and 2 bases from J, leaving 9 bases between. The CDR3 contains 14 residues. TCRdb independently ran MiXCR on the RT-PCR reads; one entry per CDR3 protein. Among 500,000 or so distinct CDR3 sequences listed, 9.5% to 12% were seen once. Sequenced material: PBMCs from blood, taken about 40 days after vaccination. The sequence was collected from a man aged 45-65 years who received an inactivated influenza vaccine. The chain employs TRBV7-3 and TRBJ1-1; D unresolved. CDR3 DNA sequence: TGTGCCAGCAGCTTATTGGCGGGAAACACTGAAGCTTTCTTT. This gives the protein CASSLLAGNTEAFF.